This TCR beta chain derives from a study of blood T cell repertoires in COVID-19 (dated by TCRdb to the early 2020s). With respect to the entire study: The collaborator samples originated in the United States, Italy and Spain and spanned the acute and convalescent phases of COVID-19. The repertoires were released in a freely available public database intended as a resource for research on the immune response to SARS-CoV-2. Samples were obtained from the ongoing ImmuneRACE study (first 160 participants) and from 1,200 or so subjects provided by 6 global collaborators. The prospective study material was composed of cDNA or gDNA derived from T cells, B-cell-depleted T cells, or PBMCs. Where available, HLA class I and class II types were taken from metadata supplied by the sample provider and were not determined by assay-based typing. The sample metadata nearly always contained a de-identified subject ID, COVID-19 status, age in years and sex. Subjects who had been exposed to COVID-19, were actively infected with it, or had recovered from it provided the deeply sampled blood TCRbeta repertoires that made up the dataset. The paper's findings and limits, for the study overall: The amount of clinical and demographic metadata varied by source and participant and was provided uncurated.

The immunoSEQ Assay, a bias-controlled multiplex PCR, was used to amplify TCRbeta CDR3 regions from genomic DNA. In the paper's pipeline: Nucleated cell counts per sample were estimated from amplification of reference gene primers within the assay. To quantify the absolute abundance of each unique TCRbeta CDR3 rearrangement, sequence reads were collapsed and filtered. For each sample, productive Simpson clonality was calculated as the square root of Simpson's diversity index across productive rearrangements. Sourced from immuneACCESS, this table was stored by TCRdb with only in-frame sequences that have V and J called. A share of the clones is absent; for the studies checked, an unresolved V gene accounts for under half, and the remainder has no known explanation. The V and J calls and clone size were taken over from that table, and D and trimming were inferred from the DNA. This sample comprises about 180,000 clones, approximately 88% of them detected only once. 1.5% to 2% of the sample lies in the top ten.

Whole blood was collected in K2EDTA tubes by collaborating institutions according to the institutions' own protocols. For TCRbeta analysis, collaborator samples were shipped as frozen whole blood, as isolated PBMCs, or as DNA extracted from either sample type. Reading the germline V gene gives CDR1 SNHLY and CDR2 FYNNEI. The trim is 0 bases for V and 4 bases for J, with a gap of 15 bases between the germline ends. The CDR3 measures 16 amino acids from cysteine to phenylalanine. Only CDR3 DNA remains: 48 bases, in frame from the first base. Regarding this clone: Its antigen is not yet known. Base qualities are not provided; no much larger clone lies one nucleotide away.

The clonotype comes from a woman aged 50 to 65 with acute or convalescent COVID-19. The sequence joins TRBV2 to TRBJ1-2; the best D guess is TRBD1, with 6 bases matching. Material for sequencing was peripheral blood. The CDR3 sequence is CASSEAGARAIYGYTF. The sequence in DNA is TGTGCCAGCAGTGAAGCGGGGGCCAGGGCCATCTATGGCTACACCTTC.